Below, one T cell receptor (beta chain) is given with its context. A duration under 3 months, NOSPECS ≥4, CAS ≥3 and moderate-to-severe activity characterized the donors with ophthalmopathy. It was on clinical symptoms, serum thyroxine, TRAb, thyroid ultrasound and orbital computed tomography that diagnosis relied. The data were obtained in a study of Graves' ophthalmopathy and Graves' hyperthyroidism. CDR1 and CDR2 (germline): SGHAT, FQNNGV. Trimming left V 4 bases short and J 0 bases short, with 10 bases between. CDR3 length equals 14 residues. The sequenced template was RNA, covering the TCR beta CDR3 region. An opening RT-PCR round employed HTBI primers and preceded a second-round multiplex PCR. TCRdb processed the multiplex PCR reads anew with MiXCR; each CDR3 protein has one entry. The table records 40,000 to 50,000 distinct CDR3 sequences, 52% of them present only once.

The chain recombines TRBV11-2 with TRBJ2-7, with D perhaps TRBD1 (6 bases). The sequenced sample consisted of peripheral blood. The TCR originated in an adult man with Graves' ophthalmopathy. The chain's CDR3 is CASSWGTLSYEQYF. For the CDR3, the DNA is TGTGCCAGCAGCTGGGGGACACTCTCCTACGAGCAGTACTTC.